This T cell receptor (beta chain) was identified in a study of cytomegalovirus exposure and HLA in healthy donors. Researchers ran the PCR with 60 Vbeta and 13 Jbeta primers. Libraries were prepared by immunoSEQ multiplex PCR; TCRdb keeps only in-frame clonotypes and omits some of them. The table records about 41,000 clones, 81% of them present only once. Details on this clone: Its antigen is not identified.

The V gene's germline CDR1 is SGHTA and CDR2 FQGNSA. The CDR3 contains 13 residues. V gave up 5 bases and J gave up 2 bases, with 9 bases separating them. Study-level findings and limits: Earlier findings revealed that most TCR beta V segments proved productive either about 87% or about 30% of the time. Later analysis suggested links between common viral pathogens and several top significant clusters. The majority of TCR sequences were rare, yet some public TCRs appeared in many donors. CMV serostatus stood as the only immune exposure information on hand.

The material sequenced was PBMCs. This receptor was taken from a man aged 45-65 years in good health and CMV-seronegative. V gene TRBV7-2 combines with J gene TRBJ1-1; D is ambiguous. CDR3 bases: TGTGCCAGCAGCCCTAAGCCTAACACTGAAGCTTTCTTT. Translation: CASSPKPNTEAFF.